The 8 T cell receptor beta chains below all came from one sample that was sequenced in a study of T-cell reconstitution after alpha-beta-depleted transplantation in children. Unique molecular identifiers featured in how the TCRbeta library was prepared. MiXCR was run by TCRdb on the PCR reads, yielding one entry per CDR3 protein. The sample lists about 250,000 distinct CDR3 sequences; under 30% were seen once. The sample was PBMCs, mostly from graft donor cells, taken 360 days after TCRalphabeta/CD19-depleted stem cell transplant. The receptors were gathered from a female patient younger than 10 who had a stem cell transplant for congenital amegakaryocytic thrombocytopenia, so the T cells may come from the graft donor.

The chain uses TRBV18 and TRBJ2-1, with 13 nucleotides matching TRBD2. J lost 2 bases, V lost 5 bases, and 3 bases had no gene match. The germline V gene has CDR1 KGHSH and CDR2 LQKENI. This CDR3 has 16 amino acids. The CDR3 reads CASSSGTSGTYNEQFF. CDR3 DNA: TGTGCCAGCTCATCAGGGACTAGCGGGACCTACAATGAGCAGTTCTTC.

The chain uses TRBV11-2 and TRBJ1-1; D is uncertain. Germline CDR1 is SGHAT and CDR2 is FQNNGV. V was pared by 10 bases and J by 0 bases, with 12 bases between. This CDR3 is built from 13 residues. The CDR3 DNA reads TGTGCCACCACTGTTGGGTTGAACACTGAAGCTTTCTTT. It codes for CATTVGLNTEAFF.

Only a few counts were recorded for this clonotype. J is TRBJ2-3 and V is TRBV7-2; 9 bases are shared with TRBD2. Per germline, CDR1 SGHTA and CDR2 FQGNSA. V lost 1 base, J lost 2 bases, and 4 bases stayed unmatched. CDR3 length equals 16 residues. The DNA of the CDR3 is TGTGCCAGCAGCTTAGTAGCGGGAGTGTACACAGATACGCAGTATTTT. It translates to CASSLVAGVYTDTQYF.

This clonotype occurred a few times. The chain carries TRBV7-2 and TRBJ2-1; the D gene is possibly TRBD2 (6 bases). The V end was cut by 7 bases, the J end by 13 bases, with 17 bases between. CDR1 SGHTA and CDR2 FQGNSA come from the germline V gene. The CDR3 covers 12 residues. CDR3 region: CASTTAMEGQFF. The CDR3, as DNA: TGTGCCAGCACTACTGCAATGGAGGGCCAGTTCTTC.

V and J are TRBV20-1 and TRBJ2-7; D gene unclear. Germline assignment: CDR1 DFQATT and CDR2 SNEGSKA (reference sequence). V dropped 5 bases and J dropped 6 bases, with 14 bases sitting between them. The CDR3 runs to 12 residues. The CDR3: CSASSTRREQYF. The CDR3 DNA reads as TGCAGTGCTTCATCGACCAGGCGCGAGCAGTACTTC.

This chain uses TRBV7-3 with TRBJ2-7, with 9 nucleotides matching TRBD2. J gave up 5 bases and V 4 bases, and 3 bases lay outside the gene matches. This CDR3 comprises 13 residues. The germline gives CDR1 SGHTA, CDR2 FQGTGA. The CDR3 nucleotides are TGTGCCAGCAGCTCGGGACTAGCTAACGAGCAGTACTTC. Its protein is CASSSGLANEQYF.

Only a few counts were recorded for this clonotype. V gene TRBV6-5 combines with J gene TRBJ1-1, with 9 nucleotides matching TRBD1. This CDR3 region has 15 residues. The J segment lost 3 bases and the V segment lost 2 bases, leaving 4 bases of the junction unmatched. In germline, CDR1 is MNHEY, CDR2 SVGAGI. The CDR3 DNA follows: TGTGCCAGCAGTTACCGGGGACAGGGACACACTGAAGCTTTCTTT. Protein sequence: CASSYRGQGHTEAFF.

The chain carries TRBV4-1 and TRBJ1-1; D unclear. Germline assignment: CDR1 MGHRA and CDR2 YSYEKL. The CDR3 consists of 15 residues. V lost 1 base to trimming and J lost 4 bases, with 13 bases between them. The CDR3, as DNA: TGCGCCAGCAGCCAAGTTCAGGTGGTCCTCACTGAAGCTTTCTTT. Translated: CASSQVQVVLTEAFF.